Listed here are 5 T cell receptor beta chains from one sample, sequenced in a study of CXCR3-negative and CXCR3-positive naive CD8 T cells. The libraries of TRB cDNA were constructed through 5' RACE using UMI labels. After re-calling the 5' RACE reads, TCRdb lists one entry per CDR3 protein, DNA absent. Recorded for this sample: approximately 41,000 distinct CDR3 sequences. The sample taken for sequencing was memory CD8+ T cells from blood. The receptor source for this set is a human donor in good health. Some clones in this sample may be carry-over from other donors' samples.

The chain combines TRBV7-3 with TRBJ1-1; TCRdb returns TRBD1, unconfirmable since there is no DNA. Germline V lookup: CDR1 SGHTA, CDR2 FQGTGA. The CDR3 is 15 residues long. CDR3 in amino acids: CASSQAQGVNTEAFF.

The rearrangement links TRBV21-1 to TRBJ2-2. TRBV21-1 is designated a pseudogene. The CDR3 is made up of 18 amino acids. The CDR3 reads CASSKPLTGRSNTGELFF.

The chain uses TRBV6-2 or TRBV6-3 and TRBJ2-7; the D gene TCRdb calls, TRBD1, cannot be checked with no DNA. In germline, CDR1 is MNHEY, CDR2 SVGEGT. The CDR3 runs 15 residues. The CDR3 here is CASSYRRDRAYEQYF.

This chain uses TRBV6-2 or TRBV6-3 with TRBJ2-7; TCRdb proposes TRBD1, but this gene call is untestable without DNA. Per the germline V gene, CDR1 is MNHEY and CDR2 is SVGEGT. This CDR3 is 14 amino acids long. The CDR3 protein is CASSSGTASYEQYF.

The chain joins TRBV4-3 to TRBJ2-6; TCRdb gives TRBD2 as the D gene, but with no DNA this cannot be confirmed. CDR1 LGHNA and CDR2 YSLEER come from the germline V gene. The CDR3 sequence is 18 residues long. CDR3 sequence: CASSLSSGGPTGANVLTF.